This T cell receptor beta chain was retrieved from a study of cytomegalovirus exposure and HLA in healthy donors. As for this clone: Its antigen remains unidentified.

From the roughly 120-subject validation cohort, which was separate from the roughly 710-subject first cohort, the donors were drawn. Generated by immunoSEQ multiplex PCR, the TCRdb table keeps only in-frame clones and is missing some. The sample shows 55,000 to 75,000 clones, 90% to 96% of them seen only once. Germline CDR1 reads SNHLY; CDR2 reads FYNNEI. CDR3 length equals 18 residues. J was trimmed by 0 bases and V by 7 bases; bases with no gene match: 14. Study-level findings and limits: Subsequent analysis showed first-cohort TCR clusters tending to co-occur in 120 validation repertoires. Most TCR sequences were seen very rarely across donors, but some public TCRs occurred in many.

This sequence was found in a woman younger than 35 in good health and CMV-seronegative. The rearrangement links TRBV2 to TRBJ1-4, with 7 bases lining up with TRBD1. The specimen sequenced was PBMCs. CDR3 nucleotide sequence: TGTGCCAGCACCCGAAGGGGCCTAGACAGGGCAACTAATGAAAAACTGTTTTTT. Its protein is CASTRRGLDRATNEKLFF.